This T cell receptor beta chain was sequenced in a study of PD-1 blockade in classical Hodgkin lymphoma. Overall study findings and caveats: Patients starting nivolumab under 1 year after ASCT were excluded.

As to this clone: Its cognate antigen is unknown.

With 1 base removed from V and 4 bases from J, the gap between germline ends came to 11 bases. CDR3 length: 15 amino acids. Germline lookup yields CDR1 LNHDA and CDR2 SQIVND (reference sequence). Only in-frame clones appear in the TCRdb table, and some are missing; sequencing was by immunoSEQ multiplex PCR. The sample carries 30,000 to 35,000 clones, roughly four fifths recorded once. All patients experienced relapse after autologous stem cell transplantation, and brentuximab vedotin exposure was variable. Complete response, partial response or progressive disease were the best responses. The rearrangement links TRBV19 to TRBJ1-3; D not certain. This receptor was taken from a human donor with classical Hodgkin lymphoma. The sample consisted of peripheral blood mononuclear cells (PBMCs), taken at baseline. CDR3 sequence (DNA): TGTGCCAGTAGTATAGTCGGAGAAGGCGGAAACACCATATATTTT. It is translated as CASSIVGEGGNTIYF. The full variable domain, completed using reference TRBV19 and TRBJ1-3, is DGGITQSPKYLFRKEGQNVTLSCEQNLNHDAMYWYRQDPGQGLRLIYYSQIVNDFQKGDIAEGYSVSREKKESFPLTVTSAQKNPTAFYLCASSIVGEGGNTIYFGEGSWLTVV.